These 30 T cell receptor beta chains came from one sample sequenced in a study of blood T cell repertoires in COVID-19. The method was immunoSEQ multiplex PCR; TCRdb's version includes in-frame clones alone and lacks a portion of them. Found here are under 300,000 clones, roughly 91% of them singletons; the top ten hold around 2%. The sequenced material came from PBMCs or T cells enriched from blood (not recorded which). These receptors originate from an older woman in a cohort exposed to, infected with or recovered from COVID-19 (not recorded which).

This chain joins TRBV2 and TRBJ2-1, with 9 bases identical to TRBD1. Looked up from germline, CDR1 is SNHLY and CDR2 is FYNNEI. With 8 bases clipped from V and 0 bases from J, the junction kept 2 bases outside the gene matches. The CDR3 runs 14 residues. The DNA of the CDR3 is TGTGCCAGCGGGGACAGGGCCTCCTACAATGAGCAGTTCTTC. Its translation is CASGDRASYNEQFF.

The V and J genes are TRBV18 and TRBJ2-7; no reliable D call. The CDR3 consists of 12 residues. V lost 1 base and J 4 bases, leaving 5 bases between the germline ends. From germline, CDR1 is KGHSH and CDR2 LQKENI. DNA for the CDR3: TGTGCCAGCTCACCACGCGGTTACGAGCAGTACTTC. Protein product: CASSPRGYEQYF.

The genes are TRBV9 and TRBJ1-3; D is possibly TRBD1 (6 bases). There are 16 residues in the CDR3. Per the germline V gene, CDR1 is SGDLS and CDR2 is YYNGEE. V lost 3 bases, J lost 0 bases, and 13 bases lay in between. The CDR3 nucleotides are TGTGCCAGCAGCGATGGCCGGGACACCTCTGGAAACACCATATATTTT. This encodes CASSDGRDTSGNTIYF.

The CDR3 DNA reads as TGTGCCAGCAGTTTAAAAGATGTGAGCTCCTACGAGCAGTACTTC. Translated: CASSLKDVSSYEQYF. The chain recombines TRBV28 with TRBJ2-7; no clear D gene. The CDR3 loop spans 15 amino acids. The V gene's germline CDR1 is MDHEN and CDR2 SYDVKM. V lost 2 bases to trimming and J lost 0 bases, with 11 bases between them.

The chain employs TRBV18 and TRBJ2-3, with 8 nucleotides matching TRBD2. V lost 3 bases and J lost 2; bases outside the gene matches: 4. CDR1 and CDR2 from the germline V gene are KGHSH and LQKENI. CDR3 length: 15 residues. In nucleotides, the CDR3 is TGTGCCAGCTCACCCCGGGGGGGAATCACAGATACGCAGTATTTT. Translating it yields CASSPRGGITDTQYF.

This clone has a handful of counts. The chain couples TRBV10-3 to TRBJ2-3, with no clear D. Trimming took off 4 bases at V and 3 bases at J, with 14 bases between the two ends. This CDR3 is built from 15 residues. Per germline, CDR1 ENHRY and CDR2 SYGVKD. CDR3 region: CAISGSPARTDTQYF. CDR3 bases: TGTGCCATCAGTGGGAGCCCCGCTAGGACAGATACGCAGTATTTT.

The chain has TRBV19 and TRBJ1-6; 12 nucleotides align to TRBD1. The CDR3 loop spans 17 amino acids. After removal of 1 base from V and 11 bases from J, the junction contained 9 bases not matched to a gene. Per the germline V gene, CDR1 is LNHDA and CDR2 is SQIVND (reference sequence). CDR3 nucleotides: TGTGCCAGTAGTATAGTTGCGGGACAGGGGGCCGAGGCACCCCTCCACTTT. Amino acids: CASSIVAGQGAEAPLHF.

This chain links TRBV2 with TRBJ2-7; 8 bases line up with TRBD1. J lost 7 bases, V lost 1 base, and 12 bases had no gene match. CDR1 is SNHLY and CDR2 is FYNNEI in the germline V gene. This CDR3 is 16 amino acids long. CDR3 sequence (DNA): TGTGCCAGCAGTGAAGGAAATACAGGGGGACGAACGGAGCAGTACTTC. Its translation is CASSEGNTGGRTEQYF.

V and J are TRBV27 and TRBJ2-1; 9 nucleotides line up with TRBD1. The CDR3 sequence is 17 residues long. The germline CDR1 and CDR2 sequences are MNHEY and SMNVEV (reference sequence). V dropped 6 bases and J dropped 8; count of bases not matched to a gene: 17. The CDR3 bases are TGTGCCAGCAGACCCCTGGGCGGGACAGGGTTAAGGGATGAGCAGTTCTTC. This sequence encodes CASRPLGGTGLRDEQFF.

The chain has TRBV5-1 and TRBJ1-4, with a weak D call TRBD1 (6 bases). The V end was cut by 7 bases, the J end by 0 bases, with 16 bases between. Per the germline V gene, CDR1 is SGHRS and CDR2 is YFSETQ. CDR3 length: 16 residues. The CDR3 spells CASGPTGSATNEKLFF. The CDR3 region has the DNA TGCGCCAGCGGACCTACAGGGTCGGCAACTAATGAAAAACTGTTTTTT.

J is TRBJ1-5 and V is TRBV18; TRBD1 matches 9 bases. Germline CDR1 is KGHSH and CDR2 is LQKENI. V was clipped by 3 bases and J by 5 bases; unmatched bases: 5. The CDR3 length is 15 residues. CDR3 nucleotides: TGTGCCAGCTCACCGACGACAGGGGGGGATCAGCCCCAGCATTTT. It is translated as CASSPTTGGDQPQHF.

The chain joins TRBV19 to TRBJ2-7; 10 nucleotides match TRBD2. Germline V gives CDR1 LNHDA, CDR2 SQIVND (reference sequence). The CDR3 is 13 residues long. V was pared by 4 bases and J by 3 bases, with 0 bases of the junction left unmatched. The CDR3: CASSRTSGYEQYF. In nucleotides, the CDR3 is TGTGCCAGTAGTAGGACTAGCGGCTACGAGCAGTACTTC.

The chain links TRBV9 to TRBJ2-5; no firm D call. The germline gives CDR1 SGDLS, CDR2 YYNGEE. V was trimmed by 0 bases and J by 1 base, leaving 10 bases between them. The CDR3 contains 15 residues. Here the CDR3 DNA reads TGTGCCAGCAGCGTAGAGTGGTGGGCCCAAGAGACCCAGTACTTC. This encodes CASSVEWWAQETQYF.

This rearrangement joins TRBV28 to TRBJ2-1; TRBD2 matches at 8 bases. Germline assignment: CDR1 MDHEN and CDR2 SYDVKM. The CDR3 covers 15 residues. V lost 2 bases, J lost 12 bases, and 12 bases stayed unmatched. CDR3 loop: CASSLTGTSRMGQFF. CDR3 bases: TGTGCCAGCAGTTTAACCGGGACTAGTCGGATGGGGCAGTTCTTC.

The V gene is TRBV28, the J gene TRBJ2-2; 8 nucleotides match TRBD1. Germline V gives CDR1 MDHEN, CDR2 SYDVKM. J gave up 5 bases and V 4 bases, and 6 bases lay outside the gene matches. CDR3 length: 15 amino acids. The CDR3 sequence is CASSSGQGWTGELFF. The CDR3 nucleotides are TGTGCCAGCAGTTCCGGACAGGGTTGGACCGGGGAGCTGTTTTTT.

The chain uses TRBV12-3 or TRBV12-4 and TRBJ2-5; TRBD1 matches at 7 bases. CDR3 length: 13 residues. The V gene end was trimmed by 6 bases and the J gene end by 3 bases; junction bases not matched to a gene: 4. CDR3 sequence reads: CASRLDREETQYF. The CDR3 DNA is TGTGCCAGCAGACTAGACAGGGAAGAGACCCAGTACTTC.

This sequence joins TRBV7-2 and TRBJ1-5; D gene ambiguous. The germline V gene encodes CDR1 SGHTA and CDR2 FQGNSA. Trimming shortened V by 0 bases and J by 5 bases, and 5 bases separated the two germline ends. The CDR3 totals 13 residues. The CDR3: CASSLARDQPQHF. The CDR3 bases are TGTGCCAGCAGCTTAGCGAGGGATCAGCCCCAGCATTTT.

The chain carries TRBV2 and TRBJ2-1; the match to TRBD2 covers 9 bases. Germline V gene sequence: CDR1 SNHLY, CDR2 FYNNEI. The CDR3 loop spans 17 amino acids. J gave up 8 bases and V 5 bases, and 16 bases lay outside the gene matches. The CDR3 reads CASSRFLAGIIGDEQFF. The CDR3 DNA reads TGTGCCAGCAGTCGTTTCCTAGCGGGAATCATTGGGGATGAGCAGTTCTTC.

V and J are TRBV5-4 and TRBJ2-7; D is unresolved. Deletions cut 0 bases from V and 4 bases from J, with 8 bases between. Germline lookup yields CDR1 SGHNT and CDR2 YYREEE (reference sequence). CDR3 length: 13 residues. For the CDR3, the DNA is TGTGCCAGCAGCTTGGTTAGCCGATACGAGCAGTACTTC. Its protein product is CASSLVSRYEQYF.

The chain uses TRBV19 and TRBJ2-2; 9 positions agree with TRBD1. After removal of 11 bases from V and 8 bases from J, the junction contained 6 bases not matched to a gene. The CDR3 consists of 12 residues. CDR1 and CDR2 from the germline V gene are LNHDA and SQIVND (reference sequence). The CDR3 nucleotides read TGTGCCGGGACAGGGAAGAGGGGGGAGCTGTTTTTT. Its translation is CAGTGKRGELFF.

This rearrangement joins TRBV11-1 to TRBJ2-3, with 8 bases aligning to TRBD2. Germline CDR1 SGHAT, CDR2 FQDESV (reference sequence). The CDR3 extends over 15 amino acids. The V and J ends lost 3 bases and 6 bases, in that order; junction bases with no gene match: 8. The CDR3 DNA is TGTGCCAGCAGCTTTAATAGCGGGACCTTGGATACGCAGTATTTT. Translated, it gives CASSFNSGTLDTQYF.

Concerning this clone: At one boundary the junction diverges from the germline segment, which might be a read error. The chain recombines TRBV30 with TRBJ1-2; 8 nucleotides line up with TRBD1. Germline V gene data show CDR1 as GTSNPN and CDR2 as SVGIG (reference sequence). The CDR3 extends over 12 amino acids. DNA of the CDR3: TGTGCCTCCCGTGGGGACAGGCCGAAAACTTCCTTC. Translation: CASRGDRPKTSF.

The chain uses TRBV7-3 and TRBJ2-5, with 7 bases matching TRBD2. The CDR3 has 14 amino acids. Germline V gene data show CDR1 as SGHTA and CDR2 as FQGTGA. The junction had 6 bases not matched to a gene; V was cut back by 2 bases and J by 6 bases. As DNA, the CDR3 is TGTGCCAGCAGCTTATCGGGGGGAGGTCAGACCCAGTACTTC. The encoded protein is CASSLSGGGQTQYF.

The chain carries TRBV18 and TRBJ1-5; 7 bases are shared with TRBD1. V dropped 3 bases and J dropped 3; count of bases not matched to a gene: 5. Germline CDR1 KGHSH, CDR2 LQKENI. The CDR3 extends over 15 amino acids. CDR3 residues: CASSPPGGFNQPQHF. CDR3 DNA: TGTGCCAGCTCACCCCCAGGGGGTTTCAATCAGCCCCAGCATTTT. The full variable domain, rest sourced from reference TRBV18 and TRBJ1-5, is NAGVMQNPRHLVRRRGQEARLRCSPMKGHSHVYWYRQLPEEGLKFMVYLQKENIIDESGMPKERFSAEFPKEGPSILRIQQVVRGDSAAYFCASSPPGGFNQPQHFGDGTRLSIL.

The CDR3 DNA reads TGCGCCAGCAGCGTCCCCGGGACTAGCGGGAGTCCGTCCTACGAGCAGTACTTC. It is translated as CASSVPGTSGSPSYEQYF. The J gene is TRBJ2-7, the V gene TRBV5-1; 14 bases agree with TRBD2. Germline V gene sequence: CDR1 SGHRS, CDR2 YFSETQ. The CDR3 consists of 18 residues. Unmatched junction bases numbered 10, after V lost 4 bases and J lost 1 base.

This rearrangement joins TRBV28 to TRBJ1-3; no reliable D call. Germline CDR1 is MDHEN and CDR2 is SYDVKM. V lost 1 base, J lost 0 bases, and 10 bases lay in between. The CDR3 is 16 residues long. The CDR3 spells CASSLFRTSSGNTIYF. Here the CDR3 DNA reads TGTGCCAGCAGTTTATTTAGGACTAGCTCTGGAAACACCATATATTTT.

This chain joins TRBV3-1 (or the pseudogene TRBV3-2) and TRBJ2-5, with TRBD1 matching 8 bases. The CDR3 length is 15 residues. Losses at the gene ends were 4 bases for V and 4 bases for J; bases not matched to a gene: 8. Per germline, CDR1 LGHDT and CDR2 YNNKEL (reference sequence). CDR3 protein: CASSPGQGAGETQYF. The CDR3 DNA reads TGTGCCAGCAGCCCCGGACAGGGCGCGGGAGAGACCCAGTACTTC.

The chain couples TRBV27 to TRBJ1-4; no firm D call. The CDR3 consists of 17 residues. CDR1 is MNHEY, CDR2 SMNVEV, per germline (reference sequence). Trimming removed 7 bases from V and 0 bases from J, with 18 bases in between. For the CDR3, the DNA is TGTGCCAGCAAATGGCTCGGGTGCCGTCCAACTAATGAAAAACTGTTTTTT. This translates into CASKWLGCRPTNEKLFF.

The chain links TRBV6-5 to TRBJ2-3; 7 bases match TRBD1. Trimming took 5 bases from V and 5 from J; bases not matched to a gene: 4. Germline V gene sequence: CDR1 MNHEY, CDR2 SVGAGI. This CDR3 spans 13 amino acids. The CDR3 reads CASSLNRGDTQYF. The CDR3 bases are TGTGCCAGCAGTCTGAACAGGGGAGATACGCAGTATTTT.

This clone showed up just a few times. The rearrangement joins TRBV24-1 to TRBJ2-6, with 9 positions matching TRBD1. V lost 3 bases to trimming and J lost 1 base; unmatched junction nucleotides: 9. Germline V gene lookup returns CDR1 KGHDR and CDR2 SFDVKD. This CDR3 spans 19 amino acids. CDR3 protein: CATSDVPGQGDSGANVLTF. The CDR3 nucleotides read TGTGCCACCAGTGATGTCCCGGGACAGGGCGATTCTGGGGCCAACGTCCTGACTTTC.